A single TCR beta chain is shown here with its context. This record comes from a study of T cell changes during pregnancy in multiple sclerosis. The protocol was immunoSEQ multiplex PCR, while the TCRdb copy is restricted to in-frame clones and leaves out a portion. Found here are 40,000 to 45,000 clones, over 80% of them singletons; the top ten hold less than 0.75%. The specimen was CD4+ T cells from peripheral blood mononuclear cells, collected before pregnancy. The sequence was collected from a female donor with multiple sclerosis, enrolled in a pregnancy study.

Here the CDR3 DNA reads TGTGCCAGTAGTAGAACAGGCCCGCTTGACGCGAATGAAAAACTGTTTTTT. Translation gives CASSRTGPLDANEKLFF. The chain has TRBV19 and TRBJ1-4; possibly TRBD1 for D (5 bases). V was shortened by 4 bases and J by 5 bases, with 20 bases between the two germline ends. The germline V gene encodes CDR1 LNHDA and CDR2 SQIVND (reference sequence). The CDR3 runs 17 residues.